This T cell receptor (beta chain) was recovered during a study of blood T cell repertoires in COVID-19. Across the study: The origin of the acute and convalescent COVID-19 samples was the United States, Italy and Spain. Sources were T cells, B-cell-depleted T cells, or PBMCs; the material itself was cDNA or gDNA.

Trimming shortened V by 7 bases and J by 5 bases, and 20 bases separated the two germline ends. The CDR3 has 15 amino acids. CDR1 and CDR2 (germline): SEHNR, FQNEAQ (reference sequence). This clone showed up just a few times. In the study's own analysis: Amplification from reference gene primers served as the basis for estimated nucleated cell counts. Repertoires were generated with immunoSEQ multiplex PCR, while TCRdb's copy carries only in-frame clones and drops some. V and J calls and clone size come straight from that table; D and trimming were deduced from the DNA. The sample has roughly 290,000 clones; about 89% are singletons.

The receptor's source is a man aged 25 to 40 with acute or convalescent COVID-19. The sequenced sample was peripheral blood. The genes are TRBV7-9 and TRBJ1-1; tentative D call: TRBD1 (5 bases). The DNA of the CDR3 is TGTGCCAGCACCCCGTCACAGGAGGGTTGGACTGAAGCTTTCTTT. Amino acids: CASTPSQEGWTEAFF.